Reported below is one T cell receptor (beta chain). These data are taken from a study of blood T cell repertoires in COVID-19. About the study: The United States, Italy and Spain provided the acute and convalescent COVID-19 samples. PBMCs, B-cell-depleted T cells, or T cells provided the cDNA or gDNA that made up the material.

In the authors' workflow: Estimation of nucleated cell counts was performed using reference gene primer amplification. Libraries were prepared by immunoSEQ multiplex PCR; TCRdb keeps only in-frame clonotypes and omits some of them. The V and J calls and clone size are taken from that table; D and trimming were inferred from the DNA. There are about 330,000 clones in the sample; roughly 90% occur only once, and roughly 4.1% lies in the top ten. The material sequenced was peripheral blood. The TCR was taken from a woman aged 50 to 60 with active or convalescent COVID-19.

The CDR3 protein is CASSQASVQAVRNTEAFF. CDR3 DNA: TGCGCCAGCAGCCAAGCCTCGGTACAGGCTGTCAGGAACACTGAAGCTTTCTTT. V usage is TRBV4-1 and J usage is TRBJ1-1; weak D call: TRBD1 (5 bases). The CDR3 totals 18 residues. Looked up from germline, CDR1 is MGHRA and CDR2 is YSYEKL. Trimming stripped 1 base from V and 1 base from J, with 19 bases between.